These T cell receptor beta chains were read from a single sample in a study of breast tumors, draining lymph nodes, adjacent tissues. Each CDR3 protein is one row after TCRdb ran MiXCR on the multiplex PCR reads. The profile shows over 20,000 distinct CDR3 sequences, roughly 30% of them singletons. The sequenced material came from breast tumor tissue. The receptors shown here come from a female donor with breast cancer. Some clones in this sample may be carry-over from other donors' samples. The conserved cysteine and the conserved F or W are not part of the CDR3 here. Fields, in order: V gene, CDR3 protein.

TRBV11-2	ASSLQAAKNTEAF
TRBV6-5	ASSYSLRSLYTGELF
TRBV5-6	ASSLGSGRNQPQH
TRBV20-1	SAHIAGGLTGELF
TRBV6-1	ASSEEWSTVQETQY
TRBV12-3/TRBV12-4	ASRTRVGYTEAF
TRBV11-3	ASSHALTSGHNEQF
TRBV19	ASENRAGQPQH
TRBV4-2	ASSPRVAGGWEGNIQY
TRBV7-9	ASVLGNTGELF
TRBV12-3/TRBV12-4	ASRAGTSYNEQF
TRBV20-1	SARDLGRTALSAC
TRBV20-1	SAMSGTSSYEQY
TRBV4-2	ASSQDSRATEAF
TRBV6-5	ASRVHPPGQGMATQY
TRBV19	ASSVGRGDEQF
TRBV20-1	SVGTTSYEQY
TRBV12-3/TRBV12-4	ASSFPGAGQY
TRBV20-1	SARLAGEGETQY
TRBV5-1	ASSPTGDREGT